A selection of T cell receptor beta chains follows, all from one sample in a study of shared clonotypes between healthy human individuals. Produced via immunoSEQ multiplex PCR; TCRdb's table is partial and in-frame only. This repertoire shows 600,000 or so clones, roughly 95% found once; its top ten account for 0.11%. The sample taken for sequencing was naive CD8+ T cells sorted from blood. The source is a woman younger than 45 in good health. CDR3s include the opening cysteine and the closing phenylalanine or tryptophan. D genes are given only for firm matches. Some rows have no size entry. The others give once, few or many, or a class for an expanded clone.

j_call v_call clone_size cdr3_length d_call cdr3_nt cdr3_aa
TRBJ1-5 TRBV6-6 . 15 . TGTGCCAGCAGTTACTCGAGGCCGGGAGCCCAGCCCCAGCATTTT CASSYSRPGAQPQHF
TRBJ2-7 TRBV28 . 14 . TGTGCCAGCAGACCAGTCGGGGGATCCTACGAGCAGTACTTC CASRPVGGSYEQYF
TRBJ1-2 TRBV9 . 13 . TGTGCCAGCAGTGTACCTTTTGAGGGTGGCTACACCTTC CASSVPFEGGYTF
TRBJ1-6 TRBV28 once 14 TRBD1 TGTGCCAGCACTCCGACAGGGGCAGGCTCACCCCTCCACTTT CASTPTGAGSPLHF
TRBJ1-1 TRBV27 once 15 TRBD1 TGTGCCAGCAGTTCCGGGACAGGGGGCGGGACTGAAGCTTTCTTT CASSSGTGGGTEAFF
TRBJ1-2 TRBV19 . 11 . TGTGCCACCAGTCCGGGGGATGGCTACACCTTC CATSPGDGYTF
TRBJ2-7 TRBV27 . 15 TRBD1 TGTGCCAGCAGTTTAGGGGGACAGGGGGCGAAAGAGCAGTACTTC CASSLGGQGAKEQYF
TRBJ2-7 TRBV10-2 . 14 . TGCGCCAGCAGCCGGGGGTCCAGCTCCTACGAGCAGTACTTC CASSRGSSSYEQYF
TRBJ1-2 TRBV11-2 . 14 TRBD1 TGTGCCAGCAGCTTATACGGGACAGATGAGAGCTACACCTTC CASSLYGTDESYTF
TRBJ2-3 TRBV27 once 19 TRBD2 TGTGCCAGCAGTTTATCGGGGTGGCTAGCGGGAGTTAGCACAGATACGCAGTATTTT CASSLSGWLAGVSTDTQYF
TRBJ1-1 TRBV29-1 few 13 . TGCAGCGTTGAGAGTCAGGGGAGCACTGAAGCTTTCTTT CSVESQGSTEAFF
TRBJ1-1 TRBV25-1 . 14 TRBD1 TGTGCCAGCAGTGAACGCGGGACAGGGGGCGAAGCTTTCTTT CASSERGTGGEAFF
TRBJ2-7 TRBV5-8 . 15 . TGTGCCAGCAGCCCCATCGAAGAGGGCAGGTACGAGCAGTACTTC CASSPIEEGRYEQYF
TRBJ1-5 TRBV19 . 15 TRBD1 TGTGCCAGTAGTTGGGACAGGGATGACAATCAGCCCCAGCATTTT CASSWDRDDNQPQHF
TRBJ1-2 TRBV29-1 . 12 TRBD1 TGCAGCGTCCCGGGACAGCCCTATGGCTACACCTTC CSVPGQPYGYTF
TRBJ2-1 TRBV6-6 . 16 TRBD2 TGTGCCAGCAGTTACTGGGCGGGAGACTCCTACAATGAGCAGTTCTTC CASSYWAGDSYNEQFF
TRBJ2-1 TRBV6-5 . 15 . TGTGCCAGCAGTCCCGAAGGACAGTACTACAATGAGCAGTTCTTC CASSPEGQYYNEQFF
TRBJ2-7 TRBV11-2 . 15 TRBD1 TGTGCCAGCAGCTTGGGGACAGCCGTAACCTACGAGCAGTACTTC CASSLGTAVTYEQYF
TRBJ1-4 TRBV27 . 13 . TGTGCCAGCAGTTTGATTTTTGGTGAAAAACTGTTTTTT CASSLIFGEKLFF
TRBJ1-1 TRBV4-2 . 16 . TGTGCCAGCAGCCCAGGGGACACTCACCCGAACACTGAAGCTTTCTTT CASSPGDTHPNTEAFF
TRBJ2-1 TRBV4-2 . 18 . TGTGCCAGCAGCCAAGATGAAATGTCGGGAGTTCCCTACAATGAGCAGTTCTTC CASSQDEMSGVPYNEQFF
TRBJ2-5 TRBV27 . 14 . TGTGCCAGCAGTTTAAGAGACAGCCAAGAGACCCAGTACTTC CASSLRDSQETQYF
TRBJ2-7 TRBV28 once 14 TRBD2 TGTGCCAGCAGTTTGTTAGGGACTACGGACGAGCAGTACTTC CASSLLGTTDEQYF
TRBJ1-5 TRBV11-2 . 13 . TGTGCCAGCAGCTTAGAATTGGATCAGCCCCAGCATTTT CASSLELDQPQHF
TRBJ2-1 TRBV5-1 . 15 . TGCGCCAGCAGCTCCAGAAGGGCGGCGTACAATGAGCAGTTCTTC CASSSRRAAYNEQFF
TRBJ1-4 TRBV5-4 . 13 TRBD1 TGTGCCAGCAGTCCGGCAGGGGGTGAAAAACTGTTTTTT CASSPAGGEKLFF
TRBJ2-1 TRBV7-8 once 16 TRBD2 TGTGCCAGCAGCCCGAAGGTTAGCGGGAGGGTCAATGAGCAGTTCTTC CASSPKVSGRVNEQFF
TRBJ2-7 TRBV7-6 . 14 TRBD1 TGTGCCAGCAGCTTAGATGACAGGGGCTACGAGCAGTACTTC CASSLDDRGYEQYF
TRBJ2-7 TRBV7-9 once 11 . TGTGCCAGCAGCTTAGCGGGCGAGCAGTACTTC CASSLAGEQYF
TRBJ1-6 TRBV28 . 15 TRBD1 TGTGCCAGCAGTTGGGGGACAGGGTATAATTCACCCCTCCACTTT CASSWGTGYNSPLHF
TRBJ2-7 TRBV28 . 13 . TGTGCCAGCAGTTTCATCGGGGATTACGAGCAGTACTTC CASSFIGDYEQYF